One TCR beta chain is described in this entry. This clone's antigen is unknown. Per-base qualities were not stored, and no clone one base away is much larger. Each collaborating institution followed its own protocols to collect whole blood in K2EDTA tubes. For TCRbeta analysis, collaborator samples were shipped as frozen whole blood, as isolated PBMCs, or as DNA extracted from either sample type. The record originates from a study of blood T cell repertoires in COVID-19 (dated by TCRdb to 2020 to 2022). With regard to the full study: Collaborator samples came from the United States, Italy and Spain and covered acute and convalescent phases of COVID-19. Where available, HLA class I and class II types were taken from metadata supplied by the sample provider and were not determined by assay-based typing. A freely available public database, intended as a resource for researchers studying the immune response to SARS-CoV-2, is where the repertoires were released. Sample metadata almost always included a de-identified subject ID, COVID-19 status, age in years and sex. Samples were obtained from the ongoing ImmuneRACE study (first 160 participants) and from roughly 1,300 subjects provided by 6 global collaborators. The dataset comprised deeply sampled blood TCRbeta repertoires from subjects exposed to, actively infected with, or recovered from COVID-19. The prospective study material was composed of cDNA or gDNA derived from T cells, B-cell-depleted T cells, or PBMCs.

Taken from the germline V gene, the CDR1 and CDR2 loops are SGHTA and FQGTGA. From its cysteine to its phenylalanine, the CDR3 spans 15 amino acids. CDR3 DNA is the only sequence kept; it has 45 bases, read in frame from the first base. The germline V and J ends show losses of 6 bases and 2 bases respectively, and no gene match explains 6 bases of the junction. General study outcomes and caveats: The amount of clinical and demographic metadata varied by source and participant and was provided uncurated.

The immunoSEQ Assay, a bias-controlled multiplex PCR, was used to amplify TCRbeta CDR3 regions from genomic DNA. In the source study's methods: The number of nucleated cells in each sample was estimated from the amplification of reference gene primers within the assay. To quantify the absolute abundance of each unique TCRbeta CDR3 rearrangement, sequence reads were collapsed and filtered. Productive Simpson clonality was computed per sample as the square root of Simpson's diversity index over productive rearrangements. In its TCRdb copy, this immuneACCESS table keeps in-frame sequences only and misses some clones. Where compared with another copy, unresolved V genes explain less than half of these, and the others have no known cause. The V and J calls and clone size come from that table; D and trimming were worked out from the DNA. Counted in this sample were over 250,000 clones; 80% to 90% of them appeared once. The ten largest clones represent 2.3% of the sample.

The chain is encoded by TRBV7-3 joined to TRBJ2-5; 10 junctional bases match TRBD2. Sequenced input: peripheral blood. The sequence was obtained from a woman aged 45-60 years with acute or convalescent COVID-19. The CDR3 protein is CASSNIAGGQETQYF. Read as DNA, the sequence is TGTGCCAGCAGTAATATAGCGGGGGGACAAGAGACCCAGTACTTC. Here the CDR3 is joined to the reference TRBV7-3 and TRBJ2-5 genes, and the full variable domain is: GAGVSQTPSNKVTEKGKYVELRCDPISGHTALYWYRQSLGQGPEFLIYFQGTGAADDSGLPNDRFFAVRPEGSVSTLKIQRTERGDSAVYLCASSNIAGGQETQYFGPGTRLLVL.